This T cell receptor (beta chain) was identified during a study of response to subunit inactivated influenza vaccine. Study outcomes and limitations: Each seasonal influenza vaccination recruits few new T cells, the authors suggested.

Points on this clonotype: The antigen remains unidentified.

This CDR3 comprises 14 residues. V lost 5 bases, J lost 7 bases, and 11 bases stayed unmatched. Germline CDR1 reads DFQATT; CDR2 reads SNEGSKA (reference sequence). TCRdb independently ran MiXCR on the RT-PCR reads; one entry per CDR3 protein. The sample shows approximately 530,000 distinct CDR3 sequences, approximately 7.7% of them seen only once. The material sequenced was PBMCs from blood, taken about 23 months after vaccination. The sequence was collected from a man aged 45 to 70 who received an inactivated influenza vaccine. The V call is TRBV20-1, the J call TRBJ2-3; 8 nucleotides line up with TRBD2. For the CDR3, the DNA is TGCAGTGCTGGAACTAGCGGCCGGGGGAATACGCAGTATTTT. It is translated as CSAGTSGRGNTQYF.